A selection of T cell receptor beta chains follows, all from one sample in a study of OX40 agonist ivuxolimab in advanced cancers. TCRdb's copy holds only in-frame clones and misses some; the assay was immunoSEQ multiplex PCR. This table has about 48,000 clones, 85% to 90% appearing once. Sequencing used CD4+ or CD8+ T cells sorted from blood, obtained in a trial of the OX40 agonist ivuxolimab. These receptors were taken from an adult with an advanced solid tumor such as melanoma, head and neck, liver or kidney cancer. Each CDR3 is given with its conserved first and last residue. D genes are given only for firm matches. The size entry is marked missing in some rows and otherwise reads once, few, many or a size class.

v_call	d_call	clone_size	j_call	cdr3_aa	cdr3_nt
TRBV2	.	once	TRBJ1-1	CASREGKNTEAFF	TGTGCCAGCAGAGAGGGGAAGAACACTGAAGCTTTCTTT
TRBV4-1	.	.	TRBJ2-5	CASSQEEVKQYF	TGCGCCAGCAGCCAAGAAGAGGTTAAGCAGTACTTC
TRBV5-3	TRBD1	.	TRBJ2-1	CARSVTGTGGLHEQFF	TGTGCCAGAAGCGTCACCGGGACAGGGGGCTTGCATGAGCAGTTCTTC
TRBV5-8	TRBD1	.	TRBJ2-7	CASSTTGGNFYEQYF	TGTGCCAGCAGCACGACAGGGGGAAATTTCTACGAGCAGTACTTC
TRBV6-5	.	.	TRBJ2-7	CASSYSEFYEQYF	TGTGCCAGCAGTTACTCCGAGTTTTACGAGCAGTACTTC
TRBV19	.	.	TRBJ1-2	CATTAGAAGYTF	TGTGCCACCACAGCGGGGGCGGCTGGCTACACCTTC
TRBV19	.	.	TRBJ1-1	CASSIGSGSTEAFF	TGTGCCAGTAGTATAGGATCAGGGAGCACTGAAGCTTTCTTT
TRBV9	TRBD1	.	TRBJ2-7	CASSDEGAGTGSYEQYF	TGTGCCAGCAGCGACGAGGGGGCCGGGACAGGATCCTACGAGCAGTACTTC
TRBV10-3	TRBD1	.	TRBJ1-1	CAIWDRGLSEAFF	TGTGCCATATGGGACAGGGGGCTCTCTGAAGCTTTCTTT
TRBV27	TRBD1	.	TRBJ2-7	CASSSARQGQPGLGYEQYF	TGTGCCAGCTCTTCGGCGAGACAGGGGCAACCCGGGCTGGGTTACGAGCAGTACTTC
TRBV13	.	.	TRBJ1-1	CASSEGEGLRTNTEAFF	TGTGCCAGCAGCGAAGGTGAGGGTCTAAGGACGAACACTGAAGCTTTCTTT
TRBV9	TRBD1	.	TRBJ1-1	CASSVASGTASNTEAFF	TGTGCCAGCAGCGTAGCATCCGGGACAGCTTCGAACACTGAAGCTTTCTTT
TRBV12-5	.	.	TRBJ1-3	CASGLAGGSGNTIYF	TGTGCTAGTGGTTTGGCGGGGGGGTCTGGAAACACCATATATTTT
TRBV5-4	.	once	TRBJ2-7	CASSPGPGPYEQYF	TGTGCCAGCAGCCCGGGTCCGGGGCCTTACGAGCAGTACTTC
TRBV19	TRBD2	.	TRBJ2-1	CASRARGGYNEQFF	TGTGCCAGTAGAGCCCGGGGGGGCTACAATGAGCAGTTCTTC
TRBV11-2	TRBD1	.	TRBJ2-5	CASSETGSRETQYF	TGTGCCAGCAGCGAGACAGGGTCGAGAGAGACCCAGTACTTC
TRBV9	TRBD1	.	TRBJ2-2	CASSVDHRGYTGELFF	TGTGCCAGCAGCGTAGATCACAGGGGTTACACCGGGGAGCTGTTTTTT
TRBV30	.	.	TRBJ1-1	CAWSPFAGGSFEAFF	TGTGCCTGGAGTCCTTTTGCAGGTGGAAGCTTTGAAGCTTTCTTT
TRBV7-6	TRBD2	.	TRBJ2-2	CAGSLALWEGITGELFF	TGTGCCGGCAGCTTAGCCCTGTGGGAGGGTATAACCGGGGAGCTGTTTTTT
TRBV6-4	.	.	TRBJ1-1	CASSTSTNTEAFF	TGTGCCAGCTCGACTTCGACTAACACTGAAGCTTTCTTT
TRBV4-3	TRBD1	few	TRBJ1-5	CASSPSDRVQPQHF	TGCGCCAGCAGCCCCTCCGACAGGGTCCAGCCCCAGCATTTT
TRBV9	.	.	TRBJ2-2	CASSVESANTGELFF	TGTGCCAGCAGCGTAGAGTCCGCGAACACCGGGGAGCTGTTTTTT
TRBV6-5	.	.	TRBJ2-7	CASSYSGTESSYEQYF	TGTGCCAGCAGTTATTCCGGGACCGAGAGCTCCTACGAGCAGTACTTC
TRBV4-3	.	.	TRBJ1-5	CASSQDGSTWEQPQHF	TGCGCCAGCAGCCAAGATGGGAGCACCTGGGAACAGCCCCAGCATTTT
TRBV4-1	.	.	TRBJ1-2	CASSATGTNAYGYTF	TGCGCCAGCAGCGCAACTGGGACTAATGCCTATGGCTACACCTTC
TRBV4-3	.	.	TRBJ2-3	CASSPGGQLEADTQYF	TGCGCCAGCAGCCCCGGCGGACAGTTGGAGGCGGATACGCAGTATTTT
TRBV4-2	.	.	TRBJ1-2	CASSQDRERVQGYTF	TGTGCCAGCAGCCAAGATCGTGAGAGGGTACAGGGCTACACCTTC
TRBV27	.	.	TRBJ1-4	CASSLLRTNEKLFF	TGTGCCAGCAGTTTACTGAGGACTAATGAAAAACTGTTTTTT
TRBV7-6	.	.	TRBJ2-3	CASSGAGLVGTDTQYF	TGTGCCAGCAGCGGGGCGGGCCTAGTCGGCACAGATACGCAGTATTTT
TRBV7-9	TRBD1	.	TRBJ1-2	CASSSSDRNYGYTF	TGTGCCAGCAGCTCGTCGGACAGGAACTATGGCTACACCTTC
TRBV5-6	TRBD1	.	TRBJ2-7	CASSSRQGRSPYEQYF	TGTGCCAGCAGCTCCCGACAGGGAAGGTCCCCCTACGAGCAGTACTTC
TRBV6-5	.	.	TRBJ2-5	CASSPQDQETQYF	TGTGCCAGCAGTCCCCAGGACCAAGAGACCCAGTACTTC
TRBV9	.	.	TRBJ2-5	CASTGGGAQETQYF	TGTGCCAGCACCGGAGGGGGGGCGCAGGAGACCCAGTACTTC
TRBV18	TRBD1	.	TRBJ1-1	CASSPPAAGTGDEAFF	TGTGCCAGCTCACCACCAGCGGCCGGGACAGGGGACGAAGCTTTCTTT
TRBV9	.	.	TRBJ2-7	CASSVASGEGYEQYF	TGTGCCAGCAGCGTAGCTTCAGGGGAAGGCTACGAGCAGTACTTC